The entry that follows covers one T cell receptor beta chain sequence. Profiling relied on immunoSEQ multiplex PCR, and the TCRdb table lists in-frame clones only, not all of them. This repertoire shows some 78,000 clones, less than 90% found once; its top ten account for 6.5% to 8%. This entry is derived from a study of control samples from healthy donors and cancer patients. Germline values: CDR1 LGHDT, CDR2 YNNKEL (reference sequence). With 4 bases removed from V and 6 bases from J, the gap between germline ends came to 7 bases. CDR3 length equals 12 residues. The chain links TRBV3-1 (or the pseudogene TRBV3-2) to TRBJ2-1; D is unclear. The sequenced sample was blood. The receptor's source is a woman aged 60 to 75 in good health. Written as DNA, the CDR3 is TGTGCCAGCAGCCGAAACTTCAATGAGCAGTTCTTC. It yields the protein CASSRNFNEQFF.